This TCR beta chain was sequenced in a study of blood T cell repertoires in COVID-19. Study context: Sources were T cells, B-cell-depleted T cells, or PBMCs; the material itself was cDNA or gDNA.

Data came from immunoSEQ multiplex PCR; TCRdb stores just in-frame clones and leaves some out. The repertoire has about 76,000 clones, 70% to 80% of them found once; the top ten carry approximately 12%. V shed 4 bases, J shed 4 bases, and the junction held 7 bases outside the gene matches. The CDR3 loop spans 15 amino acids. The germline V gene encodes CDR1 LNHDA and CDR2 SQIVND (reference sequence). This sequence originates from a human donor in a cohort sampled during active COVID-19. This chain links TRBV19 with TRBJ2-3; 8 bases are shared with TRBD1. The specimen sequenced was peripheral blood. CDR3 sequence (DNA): TGTGCCAGTAGTAGCGGACAGGGTGAGGCAGATACGCAGTATTTT. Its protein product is CASSSGQGEADTQYF.